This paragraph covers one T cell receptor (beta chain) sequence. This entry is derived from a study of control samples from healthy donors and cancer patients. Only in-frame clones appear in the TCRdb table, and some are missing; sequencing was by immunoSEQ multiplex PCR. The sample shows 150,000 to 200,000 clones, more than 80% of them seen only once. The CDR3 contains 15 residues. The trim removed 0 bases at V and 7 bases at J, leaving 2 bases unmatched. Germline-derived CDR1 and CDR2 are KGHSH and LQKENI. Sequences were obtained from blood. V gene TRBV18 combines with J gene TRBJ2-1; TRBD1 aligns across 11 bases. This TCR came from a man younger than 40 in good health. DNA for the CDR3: TGTGCCAGCTCACCACCGGGGACAGGGGGGAATGAGCAGTTCTTC. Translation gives CASSPPGTGGNEQFF.